This entry concerns a single TCR beta chain. The V and J ends lost 2 bases and 1 base respectively, with 8 bases between them. Per the germline V gene, CDR1 is GTSNPN and CDR2 is SVGIG (reference sequence). The CDR3 has 13 residues. Sequenced by immunoSEQ multiplex PCR; TCRdb stores in-frame clones only, minus some. The table includes 150,000 or so clones, around 73% detected once. This record belongs to a study of blood T cell repertoires in COVID-19. Study-wide background: From the United States, Italy and Spain came samples of acute and convalescent COVID-19.

The sample was peripheral blood. This TCR was recovered from a woman aged 50 to 65 with active or convalescent COVID-19. The J gene is TRBJ1-1, the V gene TRBV30; D is possibly TRBD1 (6 bases). For the CDR3, the DNA is TGTGCCTGGAGTACAGGGTCGAACACTGAAGCTTTCTTT. This sequence encodes CAWSTGSNTEAFF.